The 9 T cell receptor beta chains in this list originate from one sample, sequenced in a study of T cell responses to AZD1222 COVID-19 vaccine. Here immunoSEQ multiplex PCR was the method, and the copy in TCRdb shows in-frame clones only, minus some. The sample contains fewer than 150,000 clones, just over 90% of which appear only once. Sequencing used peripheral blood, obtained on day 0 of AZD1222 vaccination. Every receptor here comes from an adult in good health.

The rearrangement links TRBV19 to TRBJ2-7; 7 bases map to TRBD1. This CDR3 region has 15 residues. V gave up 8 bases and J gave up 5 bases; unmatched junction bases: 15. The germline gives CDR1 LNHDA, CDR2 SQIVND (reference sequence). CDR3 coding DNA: TGTGCCAGTGGACCCCAGACAGGGTCGTGGGACGAGCAGTACTTC. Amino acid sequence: CASGPQTGSWDEQYF.

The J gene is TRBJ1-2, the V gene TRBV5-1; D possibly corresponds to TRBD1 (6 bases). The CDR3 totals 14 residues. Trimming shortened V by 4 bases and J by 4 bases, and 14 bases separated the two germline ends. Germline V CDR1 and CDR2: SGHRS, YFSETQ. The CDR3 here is CASSPSDSRYGYTF. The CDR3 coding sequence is TGCGCCAGCAGCCCTTCGGACAGTCGCTATGGCTACACCTTC.

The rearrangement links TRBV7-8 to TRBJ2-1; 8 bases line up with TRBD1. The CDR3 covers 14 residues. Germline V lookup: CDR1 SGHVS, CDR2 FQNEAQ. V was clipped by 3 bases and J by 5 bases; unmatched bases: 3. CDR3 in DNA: TGTGCCAGCAGCTTTGGGACAGGTAACAATGAGCAGTTCTTC. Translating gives CASSFGTGNNEQFF.

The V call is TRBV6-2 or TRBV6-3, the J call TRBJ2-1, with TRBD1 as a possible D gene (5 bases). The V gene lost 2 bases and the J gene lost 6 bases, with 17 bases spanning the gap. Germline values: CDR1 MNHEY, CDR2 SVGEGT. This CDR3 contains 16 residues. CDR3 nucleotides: TGTGCCAGCAGTTACGGGTTGGTATATAGGGGCAATGAGCAGTTCTTC. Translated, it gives CASSYGLVYRGNEQFF.

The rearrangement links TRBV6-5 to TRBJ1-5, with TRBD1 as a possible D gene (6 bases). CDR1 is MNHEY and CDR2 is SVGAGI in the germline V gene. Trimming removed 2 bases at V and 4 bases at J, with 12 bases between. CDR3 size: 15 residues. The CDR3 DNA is TGTGCCAGCAGTTACGGACAGAACTCAAATCAGCCCCAGCATTTT. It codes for CASSYGQNSNQPQHF.

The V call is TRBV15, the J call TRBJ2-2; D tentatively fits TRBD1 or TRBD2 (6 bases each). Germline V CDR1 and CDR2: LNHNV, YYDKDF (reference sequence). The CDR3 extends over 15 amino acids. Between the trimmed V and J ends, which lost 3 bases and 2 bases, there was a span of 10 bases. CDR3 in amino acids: CATSRRDINTGELFF. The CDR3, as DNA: TGTGCCACCAGCAGGCGGGACATTAACACCGGGGAGCTGTTTTTT. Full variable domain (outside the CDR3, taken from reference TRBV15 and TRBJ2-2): DAMVIQNPRYQVTQFGKPVTLSCSQTLNHNVMYWYQQKSSQAPKLLFHYYDKDFNNEADTPDNFQSRRPNTSFCFLDIRSPGLGDTAMYLCATSRRDINTGELFFGEGSRLTVL.

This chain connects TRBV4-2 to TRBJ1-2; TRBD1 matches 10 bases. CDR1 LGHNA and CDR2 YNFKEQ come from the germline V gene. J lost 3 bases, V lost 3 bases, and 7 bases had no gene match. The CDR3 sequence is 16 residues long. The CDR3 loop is CASSQAGTGADYGYTF. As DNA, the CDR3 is TGTGCCAGCAGCCAGGCCGGGACAGGGGCCGACTATGGCTACACCTTC.

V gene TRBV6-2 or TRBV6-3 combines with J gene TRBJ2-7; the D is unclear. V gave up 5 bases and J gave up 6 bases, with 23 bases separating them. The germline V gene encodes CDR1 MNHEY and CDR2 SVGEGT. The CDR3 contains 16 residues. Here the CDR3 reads CASSGITGKIFGEQYF. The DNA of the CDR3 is TGTGCCAGCAGTGGTATAACGGGTAAAATCTTCGGCGAGCAGTACTTC.

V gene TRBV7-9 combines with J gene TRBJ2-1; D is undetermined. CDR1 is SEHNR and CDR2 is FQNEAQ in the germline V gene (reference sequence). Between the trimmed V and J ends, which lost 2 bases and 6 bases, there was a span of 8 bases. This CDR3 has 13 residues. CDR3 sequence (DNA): TGTGCCAGCAGCTTACCTACTATCAATGAGCAGTTCTTC. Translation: CASSLPTINEQFF.